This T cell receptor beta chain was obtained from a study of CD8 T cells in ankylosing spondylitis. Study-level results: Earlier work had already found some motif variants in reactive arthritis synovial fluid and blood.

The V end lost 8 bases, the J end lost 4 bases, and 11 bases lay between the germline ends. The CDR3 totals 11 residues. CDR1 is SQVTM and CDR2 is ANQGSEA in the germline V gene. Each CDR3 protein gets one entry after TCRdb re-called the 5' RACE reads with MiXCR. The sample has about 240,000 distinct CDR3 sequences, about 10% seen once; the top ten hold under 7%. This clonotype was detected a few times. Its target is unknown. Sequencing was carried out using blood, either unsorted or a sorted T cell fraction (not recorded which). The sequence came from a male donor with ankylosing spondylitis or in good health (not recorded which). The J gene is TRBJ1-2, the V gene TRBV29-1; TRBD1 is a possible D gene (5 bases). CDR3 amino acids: CSRGGVYGYTF. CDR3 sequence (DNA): TGCAGCCGCGGGGGGGTCTATGGCTACACCTTC.